Sequencing of this TCR beta chain was carried out in a study of T cell responses to AZD1222 COVID-19 vaccine (dated by TCRdb to the early 2020s). Regarding the research as a whole: Because spike-specific TCR depth and breadth did not differ between the two schedules, AZD1222 recipients who got a second dose at roughly 4 weeks were pooled with those who got a second dose at roughly 12 weeks. A total of around 240 trial participants underwent TCR sequencing, of whom 207 had received two doses of AZD1222 and roughly 26 had received two doses of the MenACWY control vaccine. Trial participants were enrolled into age subgroups of 18-55, 56-69 and 70-plus years, which contained roughly 150, 30 and 60 TCR-sequenced participants, respectively. What the research found in general, with its limitations: Reportedly, almost half of the unique spike-specific TCRs recognized epitopes lying outside the regions that are mutated in the B.1.351 and B.1.1.7 variants. The vaccine-associated CD4 TCRs covered the entire spike protein, and the dominant responses fell in regions 160-218 and 743-854. In the small 56-69-year group, the increase in depth fell short of significance, most likely because of low power. Participants were mostly white British, with more females than males. The authors suggested clonal diversity may have been underestimated. Conclusions about previously exposed vaccinees are limited because only six or seven AZD1222 recipients were SARS-CoV-2 seropositive at baseline. After two AZD1222 doses, spike-specific TCR breadth and depth were significantly higher than at day 0 and than in MenACWY recipients. Because no day 14 peak-response samples were available, the repertoires could be characterized only after the peak T cell response.

What this sample's time point label stands for: baseline before first vaccination. Vaccinee samples came from UK trials COV001 and COV002, including a single-blind randomized controlled phase 2/3 trial of AZD1222 (ChAdOx1 nCoV-19) in healthy adults. For TCRbeta chain sequencing, PBMC samples from trial participants were taken at day 0 and at day 28 after the second dose. The CDR3 regions of human TCRbeta chains were analyzed by immunosequencing. In the source study's methods: TCRs in the repertoires were compared against a reference library of SARS-CoV-2-specific TCRs that had been generated with the MIRA antigen-specificity platform. Breadth meant the fraction of unique TCRs that were SARS-CoV-2-associated, whereas depth meant the fraction of total T cells that were SARS-CoV-2-associated. Each spike-specific TCR was assigned to its reactive spike region and to a CD4 or CD8 class using the MIRA data. Log10-transformed breadth and depth values were compared by one-way ANOVA with Sidak's multiple comparisons tests. Sourced from immuneACCESS, this table was stored by TCRdb with only in-frame sequences that have V and J called. A share of the clones is absent; for the studies checked, an unresolved V gene accounts for under half, and the remainder has no known explanation. V and J calls and clone size come straight from that table; D and trimming were deduced from the DNA. Here the sample has about 21,000 clones; approximately 79% occur a single time. 40% to 55% of the sample is held by the ten biggest clonotypes.

Regarding this clone: Its antigen is currently not known. Base-call qualities are not available, and no considerably larger clone is one nucleotide away.

The germline V gene yields MDHEN for CDR1 and SYDVKM for CDR2. From the cysteine through the phenylalanine, the CDR3 covers 17 amino acids. CDR3 DNA is the only sequence kept; it has 51 bases, read in frame from the first base. The germline V and J ends show losses of 6 bases and 5 bases respectively, and no gene match explains 12 bases of the junction. This sequence was found in an adult in good health. Here the chain combines TRBV28 and TRBJ2-5; a stretch of 13 junction bases matches TRBD2. The specimen was peripheral blood, collected on day 0 of AZD1222 vaccination. This receptor carries the CDR3 CASRSGLAGAKRETQYF. In nucleotides, the sequence is TGTGCCAGCAGATCTGGACTAGCGGGGGCCAAACGGGAGACCCAGTACTTC.